What follows are 16 T cell receptor beta chains derived from one specimen sequenced in a study of T cells after posttransplantation cyclophosphamide. Sequencing was performed with immunoSEQ multiplex PCR; in TCRdb, only in-frame clones are kept and a portion is missing. The data hold tens of thousands of clones, with approximately 90% observed a single time. The specimen was PBMCs. These receptors were collected from a woman between 50 and 59 years old in good health and a related stem cell transplant donor.

The chain combines TRBV5-1 with TRBJ2-1, with 10 bases aligning to TRBD1. Trimming at V came to 8 bases and at J to 8 bases, leaving 10 bases not matched to a gene. The CDR3 loop spans 14 amino acids. In germline, CDR1 is SGHRS, CDR2 YFSETQ. The CDR3: CASSRDRGGDEQFF. The CDR3 region has the DNA TGCGCCAGTTCCCGGGACAGGGGCGGGGATGAGCAGTTCTTC.

This clone appeared a single time. Written as DNA, the CDR3 is TGCGCCAGCAGTCGTGGATGGGGGCGCGCAGCCTACGAGCAGTACTTC. Its translation is CASSRGWGRAAYEQYF. The V gene is TRBV23-1, the J gene TRBJ2-7; perhaps TRBD1 as D (6 bases). TRBV23-1 is treated as an ORF (open reading frame) with a function not yet certain. V was trimmed by 4 bases and J by 2 bases, leaving 18 bases between them. This CDR3 is 16 amino acids long.

This chain uses TRBV19 with TRBJ1-1, with a tentative D call TRBD1 (5 bases). Trimming cost V 1 base and J 7 bases, with 10 bases left between them. Germline V gene lookup returns CDR1 LNHDA and CDR2 SQIVND (reference sequence). This CDR3 comprises 13 residues. CDR3 amino acids: CASSIVGDLEAFF. For the CDR3, the DNA is TGTGCCAGTAGTATAGTAGGGGATCTTGAAGCTTTCTTT.

This chain joins TRBV18 and TRBJ2-4, with 7 bases identical to TRBD1. The CDR3 loop spans 15 amino acids. Germline assignment: CDR1 KGHSH and CDR2 LQKENI. Unmatched junction bases numbered 8, after V lost 6 bases and J lost 3 bases. The chain's CDR3 is CASSPTGRFKNIQYF. CDR3 sequence (DNA): TGTGCCAGCTCTCCGACAGGGCGGTTCAAAAACATTCAGTACTTC.

The CDR3: CASSESRAGAGETQYF. CDR3 sequence (DNA): TGCGCCAGCAGTGAGTCGAGAGCGGGGGCCGGGGAGACCCAGTACTTC. The chain recombines TRBV10-1 with TRBJ2-5; TRBD2 matches at 8 bases. CDR3 size: 16 residues. With 0 bases clipped from V and 5 bases from J, the junction kept 8 bases outside the gene matches. The germline gives CDR1 WNHNN, CDR2 SYGVQD (reference sequence).

The chain employs TRBV6-1 and TRBJ1-5, with no clear D. Looked up from germline, CDR1 is MNHNS and CDR2 is SASEGT. The CDR3 contains 14 residues. V was clipped by 7 bases and J by 2 bases, with 12 bases between them. The CDR3 bases are TGTGCCAGCAAAACGGGGAATGGCAATCAGCCCCAGCATTTT. Translation: CASKTGNGNQPQHF.

V gene TRBV12-5 combines with J gene TRBJ2-7; 9 bases are shared with TRBD1. Germline-derived CDR1 and CDR2 are LGHNT and FRNRAP. V lost 0 bases, J lost 1 base, and 7 bases stayed unmatched. The CDR3 totals 17 residues. The CDR3 sequence: CASGLVLGDRVSYEQYF. The CDR3 DNA is TGTGCTAGTGGTTTGGTATTAGGGGACAGGGTTTCCTACGAGCAGTACTTC.

The genes are TRBV28 and TRBJ1-1; TRBD1 agrees at 7 bases. The CDR3 totals 13 residues. Trimming cost V 3 bases and J 5 bases; bases outside gene matches: 3. Per the germline V gene, CDR1 is MDHEN and CDR2 is SYDVKM. CDR3 region: CASSFTGQTEAFF. The DNA for the CDR3 is TGTGCCAGCAGTTTTACGGGACAGACTGAAGCTTTCTTT.

The chain carries TRBV15 and TRBJ2-3; 9 bases map to TRBD2. Trimming removed 2 bases from V and 2 bases from J; junction bases left unmatched: 2. Germline V gene data show CDR1 as LNHNV and CDR2 as YYDKDF (reference sequence). This CDR3 spans 15 amino acids. In DNA form, the CDR3 reads TGTGCCACCAGCAGACTAGCGGGGCTCACAGATACGCAGTATTTT. It is translated as CATSRLAGLTDTQYF.

V usage is TRBV2 and J usage is TRBJ1-5; D possibly corresponds to TRBD1 (5 bases). This CDR3 has 16 residues. V was trimmed by 6 bases and J by 1 base, leaving 16 bases between them. The V gene's germline CDR1 is SNHLY and CDR2 FYNNEI. CDR3 amino acids: CASRQDGGRSNQPQHF. DNA for the CDR3: TGTGCCAGCAGGCAGGACGGGGGTCGGAGCAATCAGCCCCAGCATTTT.

The rearrangement links TRBV5-4 to TRBJ1-1, with 8 bases identical to TRBD1. Trimming cost V 5 bases and J 5 bases; bases outside gene matches: 5. The CDR3 contains 13 residues. CDR1 is SGHNT and CDR2 is YYREEE in the germline V gene (reference sequence). The CDR3 sequence: CASSLTGGTEAFF. In nucleotides, the CDR3 is TGTGCCAGCAGTCTAACAGGGGGGACTGAAGCTTTCTTT.

V and J are TRBV5-1 and TRBJ2-5; perhaps TRBD2 as D (5 bases). The CDR3 sequence is 11 residues long. The germline V gene has CDR1 SGHRS and CDR2 YFSETQ. The V gene lost 2 bases and the J gene lost 7 bases, with 6 bases spanning the gap. The CDR3 DNA follows: TGCGCCAGCAGCTTCGAGGGGACCCAGTACTTC. It is translated as CASSFEGTQYF.

In this sample, this clone turned up once. The rearrangement links TRBV7-2 to TRBJ1-1; TRBD1 is a possible D gene (6 bases). V lost 4 bases and J lost 2, with 11 bases in between. This CDR3 has 14 residues. CDR1 is SGHTA and CDR2 is FQGNSA in the germline V gene. This CDR3 reads CASSSARGNTEAFF. The CDR3 DNA reads as TGTGCCAGCAGCTCCGCCAGGGGAAACACTGAAGCTTTCTTT.

The chain links TRBV27 to TRBJ2-7, with TRBD1 identical over 7 bases. Germline assignment: CDR1 MNHEY and CDR2 SMNVEV (reference sequence). The CDR3 sequence is 13 residues long. The trim removed 3 bases at V and 6 bases at J, leaving 5 bases unmatched. CDR3 protein: CASSFSTGVEQYF. CDR3 sequence (DNA): TGTGCCAGCAGTTTTAGTACAGGGGTCGAGCAGTACTTC.

The chain carries TRBV10-2 and TRBJ2-1; 7 positions match TRBD1. The CDR3 runs 14 residues. Unmatched junction bases numbered 8, after V lost 4 bases and J lost 8 bases. Germline values: CDR1 WSHSY, CDR2 SAAADI. Here the CDR3 DNA reads TGCGCCAGCAGTGGAACAGGGGCGGTCGATGAGCAGTTCTTC. Translated: CASSGTGAVDEQFF.

A single count supports this clone. The V call is TRBV7-6, the J call TRBJ2-3; 7 bases fit TRBD2. V dropped 5 bases and J dropped 1; count of bases not matched to a gene: 18. Germline V gene lookup returns CDR1 SGHVS and CDR2 FNYEAQ. CDR3 size: 19 residues. The CDR3 protein is CASSPRVGGRFAGTDTQYF. The CDR3, as DNA: TGTGCCAGCAGCCCCAGAGTGGGCGGGAGATTTGCGGGCACAGATACGCAGTATTTT.